The next 2 T cell receptor beta chains were all read from a single sample in a study of OX40 agonist ivuxolimab in advanced cancers. Assay used: immunoSEQ multiplex PCR; TCRdb lists only in-frame clones, some missing. Among roughly 70,000 clones listed, about 85% were seen once. The sample consisted of CD4+ or CD8+ T cells sorted from blood, taken in a trial of the OX40 agonist ivuxolimab. The receptors originated from an adult with an advanced solid tumor such as melanoma, head and neck, liver or kidney cancer.

The chain couples TRBV28 to TRBJ2-5, with D perhaps TRBD2 (5 bases). The V gene's germline CDR1 is MDHEN and CDR2 SYDVKM. This CDR3 spans 13 amino acids. Trimming took off 3 bases at V and 8 bases at J, with 13 bases between the two ends. The CDR3 DNA is TGTGCCAGCAGTTTTCGCTCGCCGGGAACCCAGTACTTC. Translating gives CASSFRSPGTQYF.

The V call is TRBV6-4, the J call TRBJ2-6; a possible D gene is TRBD1 (5 bases). The CDR3 has 15 amino acids. Between the trimmed V and J ends, which lost 5 bases and 3 bases, there was a span of 11 bases. The V gene's germline CDR1 is MRHNA and CDR2 SNTAGT. The CDR3 region has the DNA TGTGCCAGCAGTAGGGGTTTAATTGGGGCCAACGTCCTGACTTTC. Protein sequence: CASSRGLIGANVLTF.